One sample yielded the 12 T cell receptor beta chains listed below, sequenced in a study of human T cells and chemical hapten exposure. TCRdb reprocessed the RACE reads with MiXCR, giving one entry per CDR3 protein. The data hold around 120,000 distinct CDR3 sequences, with roughly 13% observed a single time. The time point: patch test 1, 2 weeks after DPC sensitization. Treatment meaning: therapeutic diphenylcyclopropenone sensitization with weekly scalp DPC. Specimen: whole blood, collected in connection with sensitization to the hapten diphenylcyclopropenone (DPC). The receptor set was obtained from a young man with alopecia areata. Some clones in this sample may be carry-over from other donors' samples.

The chain has TRBV12-3 or TRBV12-4 and TRBJ2-3, with TRBD2 matching over 9 bases. Trimming took 2 bases from V and 5 from J; bases not matched to a gene: 5. This CDR3 spans 15 amino acids. CDR3 sequence: CASSLRLAGLDTQYF. As DNA, the CDR3 is TGTGCCAGCAGTTTACGGCTAGCGGGGTTAGATACGCAGTATTTT.

The CDR3 is CASSSVGLAGAASSYNEQFF. The CDR3 DNA follows: TGCGCCAGCAGCTCCGTAGGACTAGCGGGGGCCGCGAGCTCCTACAATGAGCAGTTCTTC. V gene TRBV5-1 combines with J gene TRBJ2-1; 13 nucleotides agree with TRBD2. CDR1 and CDR2 from the germline V gene are SGHRS and YFSETQ. J lost 0 bases, V lost 3 bases, and 12 bases had no gene match. The CDR3 contains 20 residues.

In this sample, this clonotype turned up many times. This chain links TRBV6-5 with TRBJ2-4; D remains unclear. This CDR3 has 11 amino acids. CDR1 and CDR2 (germline): MNHEY, SVGAGI. The CDR3 sequence is CVAAGPNIQYF. The CDR3 coding sequence is TGTGTGGCGGCCGGGCCAAACATTCAGTACTTC.

This chain uses TRBV4-2 with TRBJ1-5; D is uncertain. Trimming took 0 bases from V and 8 from J, leaving 8 bases between them. This CDR3 contains 13 residues. Germline CDR1 reads LGHNA; CDR2 reads YNFKEQ. CDR3 sequence (DNA): TGTGCCAGCAGCCAAGATCTGGAGGAGCCCCAGCATTTT. This codes for CASSQDLEEPQHF.

This clonotype was observed a few times. V gene TRBV20-1 combines with J gene TRBJ2-5; 9 bases align to TRBD2. The CDR3 is 15 amino acids. The germline CDR1 and CDR2 sequences are DFQATT and SNEGSKA (reference sequence). Trimming took 6 bases from V and 3 from J; bases not matched to a gene: 11. CDR3 sequence: CSAEASTSGKETQYF. The CDR3 bases are TGCAGTGCCGAGGCCTCGACTAGCGGTAAAGAGACCCAGTACTTC.

The V call is TRBV2, the J call TRBJ1-1, with unresolved D. The CDR3 has 11 residues. Trimming removed 8 bases from V and 2 bases from J, with 6 bases in between. Germline CDR1 is SNHLY and CDR2 is FYNNEI. The CDR3, as DNA: TGTGCCAGCCCCAGTAACACTGAAGCTTTCTTT. Translated: CASPSNTEAFF.

V is TRBV2 and J is TRBJ2-3, with TRBD2 identical over 10 bases. Germline V gene sequence: CDR1 SNHLY, CDR2 FYNNEI. J was trimmed by 3 bases and V by 5 bases; bases with no gene match: 8. The CDR3 loop spans 16 amino acids. In DNA form, the CDR3 reads TGTGCCAGCAGTAAACTAGCGGGAAAACCAACAGATACGCAGTATTTT. Translating gives CASSKLAGKPTDTQYF. The full variable domain, in which reference TRBV2 and TRBJ2-3 provide the parts outside the CDR3, is EPEVTQTPSHQVTQMGQEVILRCVPISNHLYFYWYRQILGQKVEFLVSFYNNEISEKSEIFDDQFSVERPDGSNFTLKIRSTKLEDSAMYFCASSKLAGKPTDTQYFGPGTRLTVL.

In its sample, this clonotype was seen a few times. This chain joins TRBV3-1 and TRBJ1-1; the D is unclear. This CDR3 region has 14 residues. Germline-derived CDR1 and CDR2 are LGHDT and YNNKEL (reference sequence). V was pared by 0 bases and J by 4 bases, with 9 bases between. DNA for the CDR3: TGTGCCAGCAGCCAAGATCTGAGTCTCACTGAAGCTTTCTTT. Protein sequence: CASSQDLSLTEAFF. Combining the CDR3 with reference TRBV3-1 and TRBJ1-1 gives the whole variable domain DTAVSQTPKYLVTQMGNDKSIKCEQNLGHDTMYWYKQDSKKFLKIMFSYNNKELIINETVPNRFSPKSPDKAHLNLHINSLELGDSAVYFCASSQDLSLTEAFFGQGTRLTVV.

V and J are TRBV11-2 and TRBJ2-7; possible D gene TRBD1, 5 bases. The CDR3 runs to 14 residues. Trimming removed 5 bases from V and 2 bases from J, with 13 bases in between. The germline CDR1 and CDR2 sequences are SGHAT and FQNNGV. The CDR3 region has the DNA TGTGCCAGCAGCGCCCTTACAGGAGCCTACGAGCAGTACTTC. Translation: CASSALTGAYEQYF.

This clonotype was detected a few times. The rearrangement uses TRBV5-4 and TRBJ2-7; 8 nucleotides align to TRBD2. V lost 2 bases to trimming and J lost 2 bases; unmatched junction nucleotides: 12. From germline, CDR1 is SGHNT and CDR2 YYREEE (reference sequence). The CDR3 covers 17 residues. In DNA, the CDR3 is TGTGCCAGCAGCTTTTTCATCGGGACTAGTCCCACCTACGAGCAGTACTTC. It is translated as CASSFFIGTSPTYEQYF.

The table lists this clonotype with many counts. The chain recombines TRBV7-2 with TRBJ1-2; tentatively, D is TRBD1 (5 bases). From germline, CDR1 is SGHTA and CDR2 FQGNSA. Trimming removed 4 bases at V and 8 bases at J, with 20 bases between. The CDR3 runs to 15 residues. CDR3 in DNA: TGTGCCAGCAGCTCCCCGTTCGGTGGGGCGCAGGGCTACACCTTC. Translation: CASSSPFGGAQGYTF. Supplemented by reference TRBV7-2 and TRBJ1-2, the full variable domain reads GAGVSQSPSNKVTEKGKDVELRCDPISGHTALYWYRQSLGQGLEFLIYFQGNSAPDKSGLPSDRFSAERTGGSVSTLTIQRTQQEDSAVYLCASSSPFGGAQGYTFGSGTRLTVV.

The chain uses TRBV7-3 and TRBJ2-6; the D gene is possibly TRBD2 (6 bases). Germline CDR1 is SGHTA and CDR2 is FQGTGA. The CDR3 contains 15 residues. V dropped 5 bases and J dropped 2 bases, with 10 bases sitting between them. DNA of the CDR3: TGTGCCAGCAGCCCCGGCGGGACTGGGGCCAACGTCCTGACTTTC. Protein product: CASSPGGTGANVLTF.